Shown below are 23 T cell receptor beta chains from a single sample sequenced in a study of T cells expressing NK-cell markers (dated by TCRdb to 2020 to 2022). Library creation used 5' RACE. The instrument given in TCRdb is Illumina HiSeq 2000. TCRdb reanalyzed the reads, keeping one entry per CDR3 protein sequence and omitting DNA. The record for this sample contains 300,000 to 500,000 distinct CDR3 sequences. Of the sample, around 10% is held by the ten largest clones. The specimen was blood T cells: a sorted CD56 or NKG2C T cell subset, CD4+ or CD8+ T cells, or bulk PBMC T cells (not recorded which). The receptors were gathered from a woman in her 50s in good health. Donor details come from another sample of the same person, matched by shared clones.

V gene TRBV10-3 combines with J gene TRBJ2-5; TCRdb's assignment of TRBD1 cannot be checked, as there is no DNA. The CDR3 covers 15 residues. Germline CDR1 ENHRY, CDR2 SYGVKD. The CDR3 sequence: CAIAKTLGGRETQYF.

CDR3 region: CASSGLAGKNEQFF. V and J are TRBV19 and TRBJ2-1; lacking DNA, the TRBD2 call made by TCRdb goes unchecked. Per germline, CDR1 LNHDA and CDR2 SQIVND (reference sequence). The CDR3 is 14 amino acids.

J is TRBJ2-2 and V is TRBV24-1. In germline, CDR1 is KGHDR, CDR2 SFDVKD. The length of the CDR3 is 13 residues. This CDR3 is CATSDFRSGELFF.

The chain recombines TRBV12-3 or TRBV12-4 with TRBJ2-1; without DNA, the TCRdb call of TRBD1 cannot be checked. CDR3 length equals 14 residues. The CDR3: CASGGVVTYNEQFF.

The chain has TRBV24-1 and TRBJ2-2; TCRdb's assignment of TRBD2 cannot be checked, as there is no DNA. CDR3 length: 17 residues. Germline V lookup: CDR1 KGHDR, CDR2 SFDVKD. CDR3 sequence: CATSALLDDLNAGELFF.

The rearrangement links TRBV5-1 to TRBJ1-2. The CDR3 covers 14 residues. Germline loops: CDR1 SGHRS, CDR2 YFSETQ. CDR3 sequence: CASSSTGGNYGYTF.

The J gene is TRBJ2-7, the V gene TRBV7-3. This CDR3 has 13 residues. Germline V gene sequence: CDR1 SGHTA, CDR2 FQGTGA. CDR3 in amino acids: CASSFIGGYEQYF.

This chain uses TRBV7-3 with TRBJ2-3; checking the TCRdb D call of TRBD1 is not possible without DNA. The CDR3 is 13 amino acids. Germline loops: CDR1 SGHTA, CDR2 FQGTGA. CDR3: CASSPPSPDTQYF.

V usage is TRBV7-9 and J usage is TRBJ2-4; TCRdb indicates TRBD1, and absent DNA this call remains unverified. CDR1 and CDR2 (germline): SEHNR, FQNEAQ (reference sequence). The CDR3 has 14 residues. CDR3 region: CASSSDSSKWIQYF.

The gene calls are TRBV10-3 and TRBJ2-5; the TCRdb call, TRBD2, lacks DNA for checking. Germline values: CDR1 ENHRY, CDR2 SYGVKD. The length of the CDR3 is 13 residues. The CDR3 loop reads CATGAGLVVAQYF.

The chain is built from TRBV28 and TRBJ1-5; the TRBD1 assignment by TCRdb is unverifiable without DNA. CDR1 and CDR2 from the germline V gene are MDHEN and SYDVKM. The CDR3 runs 12 residues. The CDR3 loop is CASRGPNQPQHF.

The chain links TRBV12-3 or TRBV12-4 to TRBJ2-2; the D gene TCRdb calls, TRBD1, cannot be checked with no DNA. CDR3 size: 17 residues. The CDR3 here is CASSDGTGQLNTGELFF.

The chain recombines TRBV20-1 with TRBJ1-2; TCRdb's D call, TRBD1, is unchecked because there is no DNA. The CDR3 is made up of 13 amino acids. CDR1 is DFQATT, CDR2 SNEGSKA, per germline (reference sequence). CDR3 amino acids: CSAPSQGSHGYTF.

The chain recombines TRBV13 with TRBJ1-2. Per the germline V gene, CDR1 is PRHDT and CDR2 is FYEKMQ (reference sequence). The CDR3 loop spans 16 amino acids. CDR3 region: CASIPLTFPSYYGYTF.

The CDR3: CASTPRSGRYNEQFF. The V and J genes are TRBV6-5 and TRBJ2-1; the D gene TCRdb calls, TRBD2, cannot be checked with no DNA. The V gene's germline CDR1 is MNHEY and CDR2 SVGAGI. The CDR3 is 15 residues long.

J is TRBJ1-4 and V is TRBV27. This CDR3 comprises 12 residues. From germline, CDR1 is MNHEY and CDR2 SMNVEV (reference sequence). This CDR3 is CASSFLGEKLFF.

The chain employs TRBV12-3 or TRBV12-4 and TRBJ2-7. The CDR3 length is 14 residues. The CDR3 reads CASSLGYGSYEQYF.

The chain couples TRBV9 to TRBJ2-1; the D call from TCRdb, TRBD2, cannot be confirmed without DNA. The CDR3 spans 15 residues. CDR1 is SGDLS, CDR2 YYNGEE, per germline. CDR3: CASSPLAGGVNEQFF. The full variable domain, its missing parts supplied by reference TRBV9 and TRBJ2-1, is DSGVTQTPKHLITATGQRVTLRCSPRSGDLSVYWYQQSLDQGLQFLIQYYNGEERAKGNILERFSAQQFPDLHSELNLSSLELGDSALYFCASSPLAGGVNEQFFGPGTRLTVL.

The rearrangement joins TRBV29-1 to TRBJ2-5; checking the TCRdb D call of TRBD1 is not possible without DNA. The length of the CDR3 is 13 residues. Germline V gene lookup returns CDR1 SQVTM and CDR2 ANQGSEA. The CDR3: CSVPGGAGETQYF.

V and J are TRBV3-1 and TRBJ2-1; lacking DNA, the TRBD1 call made by TCRdb goes unchecked. CDR3 length: 23 amino acids. Germline V CDR1 and CDR2: LGHDT, YNNKEL (reference sequence). The CDR3 spells CASSQDLRRGQGLAGATYNEQFF.

The J gene is TRBJ2-4, the V gene TRBV25-1. The CDR3 runs to 14 residues. Germline CDR1 MGHDK, CDR2 SYGVNS. CDR3 sequence reads: CASSDSGRTNIQYF.

This chain connects TRBV2 to TRBJ2-7; TCRdb selects TRBD2, and the lack of DNA leaves this call unchecked. This CDR3 contains 13 residues. Germline V gene data show CDR1 as SNHLY and CDR2 as FYNNEI. CDR3 residues: CASSEGLRDEQYF.

This rearrangement joins TRBV12-3 or TRBV12-4 to TRBJ2-2. The CDR3 is 14 residues long. The CDR3 loop is CASSFGGNTGELFF.